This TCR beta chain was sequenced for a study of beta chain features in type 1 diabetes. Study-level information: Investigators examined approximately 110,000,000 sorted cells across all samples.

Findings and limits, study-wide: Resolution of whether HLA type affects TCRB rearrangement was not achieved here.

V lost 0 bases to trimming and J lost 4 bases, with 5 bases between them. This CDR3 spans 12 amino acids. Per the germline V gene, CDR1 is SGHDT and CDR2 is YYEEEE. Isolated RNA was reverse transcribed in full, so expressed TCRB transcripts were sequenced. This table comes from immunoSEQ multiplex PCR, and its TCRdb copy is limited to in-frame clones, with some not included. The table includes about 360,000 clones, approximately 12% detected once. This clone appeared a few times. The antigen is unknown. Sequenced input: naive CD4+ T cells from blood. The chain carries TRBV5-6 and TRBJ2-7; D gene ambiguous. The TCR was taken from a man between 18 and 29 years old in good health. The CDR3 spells CASSLGDYEQYF. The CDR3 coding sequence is TGTGCCAGCAGCTTGGGAGATTACGAGCAGTACTTC.